The 32 T cell receptor beta chains below were found in one sample sequenced in a study of OX40 agonist ivuxolimab in advanced cancers. The table came from immunoSEQ multiplex PCR; TCRdb's copy has only in-frame clones and leaves some out. This table has tens of thousands of clones, roughly 84% appearing once. The material sequenced was CD4+ or CD8+ T cells sorted from blood, taken in a trial of the OX40 agonist ivuxolimab. Receptors were obtained from an adult with an advanced solid tumor such as melanoma, head and neck, liver or kidney cancer.

This sequence joins TRBV19 and TRBJ2-3; 8 nucleotides match TRBD1. The CDR3 contains 15 residues. Trimming at V came to 8 bases and at J to 4 bases, leaving 11 bases not matched to a gene. The germline CDR1 and CDR2 sequences are LNHDA and SQIVND (reference sequence). The CDR3 DNA follows: TGTGCCAGTGGACAGGGTCTCAATACAGCAGATACGCAGTATTTT. Protein product: CASGQGLNTADTQYF.

The rearrangement joins TRBV11-3 to TRBJ1-1; tentative D call: TRBD1 (5 bases). The CDR3 sequence is 14 residues long. Per the germline V gene, CDR1 is SGHNT and CDR2 is YENEEA. Trimming removed 0 bases at V and 2 bases at J, with 7 bases between. CDR3 DNA: TGTGCCAGCAGCTTAGAGGGGGGAAACACTGAAGCTTTCTTT. The encoded protein is CASSLEGGNTEAFF.

The chain links TRBV27 to TRBJ2-7, with a possible D match to TRBD2 (6 bases). V lost 0 bases and J lost 1, with 16 bases in between. The CDR3 runs to 17 residues. Germline CDR1 is MNHEY and CDR2 is SMNVEV (reference sequence). The CDR3: CASSLSGGARSSYEQYF. For the CDR3, the DNA is TGTGCCAGCAGTTTATCCGGAGGGGCCAGATCTTCCTACGAGCAGTACTTC.

The J gene is TRBJ2-2, the V gene TRBV6-5; no clear D gene. CDR1 is MNHEY, CDR2 SVGAGI, per germline. There are 15 residues in the CDR3. V was pared by 0 bases and J by 6 bases, with 11 bases between. CDR3: CASSYSAGKPGELFF. The CDR3 DNA is TGTGCCAGCAGTTACTCGGCTGGGAAGCCCGGGGAGCTGTTTTTT.

The chain is built from TRBV5-1 and TRBJ1-1; tentative D call: TRBD1 (5 bases). The CDR3 totals 14 residues. V lost 5 bases and J lost 3, with 14 bases in between. Germline V gives CDR1 SGHRS, CDR2 YFSETQ. The CDR3 sequence is CASRGGAIYTEAFF. The CDR3 DNA reads TGCGCCAGCAGGGGAGGGGCCATTTACACTGAAGCTTTCTTT.

V usage is TRBV4-2 and J usage is TRBJ2-5; unclear D gene. Trimming shortened V by 1 base and J by 3 bases, and 9 bases separated the two germline ends. Germline CDR1 is LGHNA and CDR2 is YNFKEQ. The CDR3 totals 14 residues. The CDR3 coding sequence is TGTGCCAGCAGCCAAGTTTCCGGAGAAGAGACCCAGTACTTC. The encoded protein is CASSQVSGEETQYF.

The sample holds one count of this clone. The rearrangement links TRBV11-2 to TRBJ2-2; D is unresolved. Looked up from germline, CDR1 is SGHAT and CDR2 is FQNNGV. The CDR3 runs 12 residues. Trimming cost V 7 bases and J 3 bases, with 6 bases left between them. As DNA, the CDR3 is TGTGCCAGCACCCTGGACACCGGGGAGCTGTTTTTT. Protein sequence: CASTLDTGELFF.

The chain has TRBV15 and TRBJ2-2; TRBD2 matches 8 bases. The CDR3 sequence is 17 residues long. CDR1 is LNHNV and CDR2 is YYDKDF in the germline V gene (reference sequence). Losses at the gene ends were 4 bases for V and 1 base for J; bases not matched to a gene: 8. The CDR3 bases are TGTGCCACCAGCAAGAGCGGGCTAGCGGGGAACACCGGGGAGCTGTTTTTT. Protein: CATSKSGLAGNTGELFF.

The V gene is TRBV19, the J gene TRBJ1-1; D unresolved. The length of the CDR3 is 14 residues. Trimming removed 2 bases from V and 0 bases from J, with 7 bases in between. In germline, CDR1 is LNHDA, CDR2 SQIVND (reference sequence). CDR3 DNA: TGTGCCAGTAGTATAAGGTCCGTGAACACTGAAGCTTTCTTT. The encoded protein is CASSIRSVNTEAFF.

V gene TRBV10-3 combines with J gene TRBJ2-2, with D maybe TRBD1 (5 bases). CDR1 is ENHRY, CDR2 SYGVKD, per germline. The CDR3 loop spans 13 amino acids. The germline V and J ends were trimmed by 11 bases and 1 base, with 11 bases remaining between them. The CDR3 DNA follows: TGTGCCGTCTGCCAGGGGAACACCGGGGAGCTGTTTTTT. Its protein product is CAVCQGNTGELFF.

In its sample, this clone was seen a few times. The V call is TRBV6-4, the J call TRBJ1-2, with D uncertain. The CDR3 extends over 12 amino acids. V lost 6 bases to trimming and J lost 6 bases, with 11 bases between them. Looked up from germline, CDR1 is MRHNA and CDR2 is SNTAGT. The CDR3 protein is CASRGNENGYTF. The CDR3 DNA reads TGTGCCAGCAGGGGCAATGAGAATGGCTACACCTTC.

This rearrangement joins TRBV4-2 to TRBJ1-2; D remains unclear. In germline, CDR1 is LGHNA, CDR2 YNFKEQ. Trimming took 1 base from V and 3 from J, leaving 6 bases between them. The CDR3 spans 13 residues. The CDR3 DNA is TGTGCCAGCAGCCAAGGGGCCGACTATGGCTACACCTTC. Protein product: CASSQGADYGYTF.

The chain joins TRBV19 to TRBJ1-1, with 11 positions matching TRBD1. The CDR3 length is 18 residues. The germline V gene has CDR1 LNHDA and CDR2 SQIVND (reference sequence). The ends lost 5 bases at V and 3 bases at J; junction bases unmatched: 14. The CDR3 loop is CASSPAPSGTGGYTEAFF. CDR3 in DNA: TGTGCCAGTAGTCCCGCCCCATCCGGGACAGGGGGTTACACTGAAGCTTTCTTT.

The J gene is TRBJ1-1, the V gene TRBV7-2; D uncertain. CDR3 length: 14 residues. Trimming took off 1 base at V and 5 bases at J, with 11 bases between the two ends. CDR1 and CDR2 from the germline V gene are SGHTA and FQGNSA. As DNA, the CDR3 is TGTGCCAGCAGCTTAGTGGGATTCTCGACTGAAGCTTTCTTT. This translates into CASSLVGFSTEAFF.

The rearrangement uses TRBV11-1 and TRBJ1-3; no clear D. This CDR3 has 11 amino acids. With 5 bases removed from V and 9 bases from J, the gap between germline ends came to 8 bases. The V gene's germline CDR1 is SGHAT and CDR2 FQDESV (reference sequence). The DNA for the CDR3 is TGTGCCAGCAGCGCCGGGAGCACCATATATTTT. Protein product: CASSAGSTIYF.

This clone was counted between two and nine times. The chain joins TRBV7-2 to TRBJ1-3; D is unclear. The V and J ends lost 0 bases and 4 bases respectively, with 13 bases between them. The CDR3 runs to 16 residues. Germline CDR1 reads SGHTA; CDR2 reads FQGNSA. CDR3 protein: CASSLAVGYSGNTIYF. CDR3 nucleotides: TGTGCCAGCAGCTTAGCGGTAGGGTACTCCGGAAACACCATATATTTT.

The V call is TRBV7-6, the J call TRBJ2-2; D uncertain. The length of the CDR3 is 15 residues. The V gene's germline CDR1 is SGHVS and CDR2 FNYEAQ. Trimming stripped 5 bases from V and 8 bases from J, with 18 bases between. CDR3: CASSLWTQLAGELFF. CDR3 nucleotide sequence: TGTGCCAGCAGCCTCTGGACCCAACTGGCAGGGGAGCTGTTTTTT.

The chain is built from TRBV5-6 and TRBJ2-7; TRBD1 is a possible D gene (6 bases). CDR3 length: 17 residues. V gave up 4 bases and J gave up 5 bases, with 25 bases separating them. Germline lookup yields CDR1 SGHDT and CDR2 YYEEEE. The CDR3 coding sequence is TGTGCCAGCAGCCCCTATCGGGATTACAGGGTTCCACACGAGCAGTACTTC. Protein: CASSPYRDYRVPHEQYF.

The chain is built from TRBV11-1 and TRBJ2-2; perhaps TRBD1 as D (6 bases). Trimming removed 3 bases from V and 9 bases from J, with 8 bases in between. The V gene's germline CDR1 is SGHAT and CDR2 FQDESV (reference sequence). This CDR3 region has 12 residues. CDR3 sequence: CASSFRGRELFF. DNA for the CDR3: TGTGCCAGCAGCTTCAGGGGACGGGAGCTGTTTTTT.

The genes are TRBV5-1 and TRBJ2-3; the D is unclear. Germline CDR1 is SGHRS and CDR2 is YFSETQ. The V gene lost 0 bases and the J gene lost 4 bases, with 6 bases spanning the gap. CDR3 size: 13 residues. CDR3 sequence: CASSLDLPDTQYF. CDR3 DNA sequence: TGCGCCAGCAGCTTGGATCTACCAGATACGCAGTATTTT.

V gene TRBV9 combines with J gene TRBJ1-3, with D perhaps TRBD1 (6 bases). Trimming removed 3 bases at V and 2 bases at J, with 12 bases between. The CDR3 is 15 amino acids. CDR1 is SGDLS, CDR2 YYNGEE, per germline. The CDR3 coding sequence is TGTGCCAGCAGCGGCAGTGCAGGGGCTGGAAACACCATATATTTT. Protein sequence: CASSGSAGAGNTIYF.

The V call is TRBV9, the J call TRBJ2-7, with D possibly being TRBD2 (5 bases). Germline lookup yields CDR1 SGDLS and CDR2 YYNGEE. The CDR3 is 14 amino acids. V was clipped by 2 bases and J by 5 bases, with 14 bases between them. CDR3 in amino acids: CASSVLEGGDEQYF. CDR3 nucleotide sequence: TGTGCCAGCAGCGTCCTAGAGGGTGGGGACGAGCAGTACTTC.

This chain connects TRBV15 to TRBJ1-2; no clear D gene. The CDR3 length is 14 residues. The V gene's germline CDR1 is LNHNV and CDR2 YYDKDF (reference sequence). V was clipped by 0 bases and J by 9 bases, with 14 bases between them. CDR3 nucleotides: TGTGCCACCAGCAGAGAAGACGCTGACGGGCGCTACACCTTC. Its protein product is CATSREDADGRYTF.

The rearrangement links TRBV6-1 to TRBJ1-2; D ambiguous. There are 12 residues in the CDR3. Looked up from germline, CDR1 is MNHNS and CDR2 is SASEGT. Trimming removed 2 bases at V and 5 bases at J, with 6 bases between. The CDR3 DNA follows: TGTGCCAGCAGTGAAAACAGATATGGCTACACCTTC. Translating it yields CASSENRYGYTF.

This chain uses TRBV7-6 with TRBJ1-2; 9 bases are a match to TRBD1. J was trimmed by 8 bases and V by 5 bases; bases with no gene match: 9. Germline V gene lookup returns CDR1 SGHVS and CDR2 FNYEAQ. This CDR3 is 14 amino acids long. CDR3 sequence: CASSKGDREGGYTF. The CDR3 DNA sequence: TGTGCCAGCAGCAAGGGGGACAGGGAGGGCGGCTACACCTTC.

There are a few counts of this clone. The chain joins TRBV4-2 to TRBJ1-6, with D perhaps TRBD1 (5 bases). This CDR3 region has 15 residues. CDR1 and CDR2 (germline): LGHNA, YNFKEQ. V was trimmed by 5 bases and J by 2 bases, leaving 10 bases between them. The CDR3 bases are TGTGCCAGCAGCTTGGCGGGGGCCTATAATTCACCCCTCCACTTT. The encoded protein is CASSLAGAYNSPLHF.

This chain links TRBV11-2 with TRBJ2-7; D is possibly TRBD2 (5 bases). Germline loops: CDR1 SGHAT, CDR2 FQNNGV. The CDR3 length is 16 residues. V was trimmed by 1 base and J by 2 bases, leaving 15 bases between them. The CDR3 nucleotides read TGTGCCAGCAGCTTAGTCGGGAACAAGTGGACCTACGAGCAGTACTTC. Translation: CASSLVGNKWTYEQYF.

V gene TRBV5-1 combines with J gene TRBJ1-2, with D maybe TRBD1 (6 bases). V lost 0 bases and J 4 bases, leaving 16 bases between the germline ends. Germline lookup yields CDR1 SGHRS and CDR2 YFSETQ. The CDR3 loop spans 16 amino acids. In DNA, the CDR3 is TGCGCCAGCAGCTTGGCCGGGGCCAGGGGAGGCTATGGCTACACCTTC. Translating it yields CASSLAGARGGYGYTF.

The chain links TRBV7-2 to TRBJ2-5; 7 positions agree with TRBD1. Matching the DNA end better, TRBJ2-7 makes the J call doubtful. The CDR3 consists of 14 residues. Germline V CDR1 and CDR2: SGHTA, FQGNSA. Here the CDR3 reads CASSVQGSSYEQYF. CDR3 nucleotide sequence: TGTGCCAGCAGCGTACAGGGGAGCTCCTACGAGCAGTACTTC.

This chain connects TRBV30 to TRBJ2-7; D may match TRBD1 or TRBD2 (6 bases each). This CDR3 comprises 12 residues. V was cut by 0 bases and J by 6 bases, with 9 bases left in between. From germline, CDR1 is GTSNPN and CDR2 SVGIG (reference sequence). CDR3 in DNA: TGTGCCTGGAGTGTAGGGGGGATCGAGCAGTACTTC. Residues: CAWSVGGIEQYF.

The gene calls are TRBV18 and TRBJ2-5; 10 nucleotides line up with TRBD2. The CDR3 length is 15 residues. V was pared by 2 bases and J by 5 bases, with 5 bases of the junction left unmatched. Germline CDR1 is KGHSH and CDR2 is LQKENI. CDR3 protein: CASSPGSGGEETQYF. CDR3 DNA: TGTGCCAGCTCACCAGGAAGCGGGGGGGAGGAGACCCAGTACTTC.

The genes are TRBV7-2 and TRBJ2-1; unclear D gene. Trimming removed 1 base from V and 6 bases from J, with 7 bases in between. The CDR3 is 13 amino acids. CDR1 and CDR2 (germline): SGHTA, FQGNSA. CDR3 sequence: CASSLGRLNEQFF. The CDR3 DNA follows: TGTGCCAGCAGCTTAGGCAGGCTCAATGAGCAGTTCTTC.